The entry below describes one T cell receptor beta chain. One end of the junction does not line up with germline, which may come from a read error. This entry comes from a study of immune characterization of retroperitoneal liposarcoma. Germline CDR1 and CDR2: MNHNS and SASEGT. This CDR3 has 14 amino acids. Each CDR3 protein gets one entry after TCRdb re-called the PCR reads with MiXCR. The data show approximately 10,000 distinct CDR3 sequences, with more than 35% seen just once and 10% held by the top ten. This TCR came from a female donor with retroperitoneal liposarcoma. The chain employs TRBV6-1 and TRBJ2-3; the D is unclear. Sample: tumor tissue. The CDR3 sequence: CASSTSWYQETRYF. CDR3 in DNA: TGTGCCAGCAGCACAAGTTGGTACCAAGAGACCCGGTACTTT.